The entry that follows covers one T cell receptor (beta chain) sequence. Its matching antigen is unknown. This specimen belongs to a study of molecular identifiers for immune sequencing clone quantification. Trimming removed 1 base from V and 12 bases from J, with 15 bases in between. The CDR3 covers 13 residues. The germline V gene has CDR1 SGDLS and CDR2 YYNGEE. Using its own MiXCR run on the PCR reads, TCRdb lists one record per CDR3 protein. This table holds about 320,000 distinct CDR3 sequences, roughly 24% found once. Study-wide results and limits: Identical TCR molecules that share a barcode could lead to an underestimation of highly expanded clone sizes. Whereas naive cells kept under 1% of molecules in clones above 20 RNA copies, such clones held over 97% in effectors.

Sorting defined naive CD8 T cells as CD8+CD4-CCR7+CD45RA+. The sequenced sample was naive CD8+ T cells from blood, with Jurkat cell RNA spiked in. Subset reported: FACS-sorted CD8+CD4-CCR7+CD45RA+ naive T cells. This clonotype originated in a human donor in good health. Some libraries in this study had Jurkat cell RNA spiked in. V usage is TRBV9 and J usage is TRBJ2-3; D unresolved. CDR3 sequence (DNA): TGTGCCAGCAGCGTATCCGACTCACCTTACCAGTATTTT. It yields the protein CASSVSDSPYQYF.